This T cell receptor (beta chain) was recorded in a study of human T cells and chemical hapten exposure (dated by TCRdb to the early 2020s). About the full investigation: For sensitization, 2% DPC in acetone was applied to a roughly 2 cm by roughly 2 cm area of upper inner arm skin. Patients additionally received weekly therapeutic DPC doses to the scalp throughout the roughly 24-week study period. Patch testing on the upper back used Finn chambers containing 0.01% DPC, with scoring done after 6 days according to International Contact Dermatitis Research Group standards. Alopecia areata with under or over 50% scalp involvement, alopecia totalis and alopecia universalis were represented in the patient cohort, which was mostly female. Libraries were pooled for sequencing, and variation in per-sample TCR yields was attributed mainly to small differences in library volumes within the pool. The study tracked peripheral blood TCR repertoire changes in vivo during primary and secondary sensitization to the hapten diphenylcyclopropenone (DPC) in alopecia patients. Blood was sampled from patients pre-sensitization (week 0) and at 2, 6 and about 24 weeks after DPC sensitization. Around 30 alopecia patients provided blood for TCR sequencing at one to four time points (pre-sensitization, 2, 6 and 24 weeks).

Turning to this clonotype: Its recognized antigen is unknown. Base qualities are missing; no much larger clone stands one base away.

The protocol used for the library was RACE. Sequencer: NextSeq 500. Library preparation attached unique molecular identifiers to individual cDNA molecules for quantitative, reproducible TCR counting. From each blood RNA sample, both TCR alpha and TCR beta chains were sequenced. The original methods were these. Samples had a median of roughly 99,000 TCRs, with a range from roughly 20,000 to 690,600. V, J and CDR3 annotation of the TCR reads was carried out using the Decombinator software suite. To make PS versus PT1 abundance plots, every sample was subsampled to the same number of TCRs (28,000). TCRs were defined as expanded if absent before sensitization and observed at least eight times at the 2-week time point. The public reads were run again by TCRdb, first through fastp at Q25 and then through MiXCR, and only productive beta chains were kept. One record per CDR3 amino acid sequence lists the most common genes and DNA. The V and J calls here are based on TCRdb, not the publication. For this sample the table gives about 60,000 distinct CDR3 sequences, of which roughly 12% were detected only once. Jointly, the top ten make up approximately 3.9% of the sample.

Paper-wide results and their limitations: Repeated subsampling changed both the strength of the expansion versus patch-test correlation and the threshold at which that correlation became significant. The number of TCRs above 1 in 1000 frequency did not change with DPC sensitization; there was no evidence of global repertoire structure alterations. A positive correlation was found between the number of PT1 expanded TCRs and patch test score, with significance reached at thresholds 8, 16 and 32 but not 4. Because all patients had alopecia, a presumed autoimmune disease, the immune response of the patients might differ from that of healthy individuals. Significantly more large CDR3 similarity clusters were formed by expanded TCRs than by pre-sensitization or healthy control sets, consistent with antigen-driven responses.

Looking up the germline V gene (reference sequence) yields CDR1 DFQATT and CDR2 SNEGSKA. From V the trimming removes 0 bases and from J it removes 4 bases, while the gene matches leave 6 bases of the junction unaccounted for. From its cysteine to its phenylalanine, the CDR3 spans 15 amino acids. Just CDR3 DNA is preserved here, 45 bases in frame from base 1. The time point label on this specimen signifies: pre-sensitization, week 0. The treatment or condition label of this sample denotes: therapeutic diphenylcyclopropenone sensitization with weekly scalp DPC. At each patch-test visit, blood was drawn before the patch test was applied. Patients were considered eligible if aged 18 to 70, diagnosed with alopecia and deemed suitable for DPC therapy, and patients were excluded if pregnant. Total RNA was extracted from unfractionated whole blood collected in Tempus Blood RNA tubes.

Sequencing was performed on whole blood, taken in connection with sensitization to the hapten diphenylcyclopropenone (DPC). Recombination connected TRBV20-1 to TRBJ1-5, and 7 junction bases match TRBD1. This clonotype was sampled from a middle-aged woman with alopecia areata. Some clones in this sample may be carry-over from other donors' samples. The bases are TGCAGTGCTAGAGAGAGGGGGACAGCTAATCAGCCCCAGCATTTT. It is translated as CSARERGTANQPQHF.